This entry lists 16 T cell receptor beta chains sequenced from one sample in a study of blood T cell repertoires in COVID-19. Measured with immunoSEQ multiplex PCR; TCRdb has only the in-frame clones, and not every one. Here the sample spans approximately 140,000 clones, 85% to 90% being singletons. Input material: peripheral blood. The receptors come from a woman in her fifties or sixties with acute or convalescent COVID-19.

The chain joins TRBV28 to TRBJ2-7; 10 positions agree with TRBD1. CDR3 length: 13 amino acids. J gave up 3 bases and V 11 bases, and 7 bases lay outside the gene matches. Germline loops: CDR1 MDHEN, CDR2 SYDVKM. The CDR3: CAWGGQGFYEQYF. The CDR3 bases are TGTGCCTGGGGGGGACAGGGGTTCTACGAGCAGTACTTC.

The genes are TRBV6-2 or TRBV6-3 and TRBJ1-2; D not certain. Trimming shortened V by 0 bases and J by 6 bases, and 11 bases separated the two germline ends. Germline CDR1 reads MNHEY; CDR2 reads SVGEGT. The CDR3 totals 14 residues. The CDR3 sequence: CASSYSEGLNGYTF. The CDR3 DNA sequence: TGTGCCAGCAGTTACTCAGAGGGCCTAAATGGCTACACCTTC.

The CDR3 coding sequence is TGTGCCAGCAGCCAAGAACTAGGGAGTGAGCAGTTCTTC. Translating gives CASSQELGSEQFF. The chain recombines TRBV4-2 with TRBJ2-1, with D tentatively TRBD2 (5 bases). CDR3 length: 13 amino acids. V was clipped by 0 bases and J by 9 bases, with 9 bases between them. CDR1 and CDR2 from the germline V gene are LGHNA and YNFKEQ.

The chain is built from TRBV10-3 and TRBJ2-2; D is unclear. Germline V gene sequence: CDR1 ENHRY, CDR2 SYGVKD. V lost 3 bases and J lost 5, with 10 bases in between. The length of the CDR3 is 14 residues. CDR3 loop: CAISEAPKTGELFF. The CDR3 DNA reads TGTGCCATCAGTGAAGCCCCTAAAACCGGGGAGCTGTTTTTT.

This chain joins TRBV4-1 and TRBJ2-3, with 9 bases that match TRBD2. Per the germline V gene, CDR1 is MGHRA and CDR2 is YSYEKL. The CDR3 runs to 17 residues. V trimming: 4 bases; J trimming: 2 bases; junction bases outside the gene matches: 10. The CDR3 loop reads CASSPRASGGFTDTQYF. The DNA for the CDR3 is TGCGCCAGCAGCCCCCGGGCCAGCGGGGGGTTCACAGATACGCAGTATTTT.

V and J are TRBV5-6 and TRBJ1-2, with D perhaps TRBD1 (6 bases). Trimming pared 4 bases from V and 5 bases from J, leaving 15 bases between. The V gene's germline CDR1 is SGHDT and CDR2 YYEEEE. The CDR3 has 14 amino acids. The CDR3 reads CASSITGSWYGYTF. In nucleotides, the CDR3 is TGTGCCAGCAGCATTACAGGGTCGTGGTATGGCTACACCTTC.

V usage is TRBV6-5 and J usage is TRBJ2-3; 12 positions match TRBD2. The CDR3 totals 15 residues. The V gene end was trimmed by 5 bases and the J gene end by 1 base; junction bases not matched to a gene: 1. Germline loops: CDR1 MNHEY, CDR2 SVGAGI. CDR3 amino acids: CASSRLAGGTDTQYF. DNA for the CDR3: TGTGCCAGCAGTCGACTAGCGGGGGGCACAGATACGCAGTATTTT.

V gene TRBV24-1 combines with J gene TRBJ1-2, with D unclear. V was pared by 11 bases and J by 2 bases, with 14 bases between. Per the germline V gene, CDR1 is KGHDR and CDR2 is SFDVKD. The CDR3 sequence is 13 residues long. The DNA for the CDR3 is TGTGCCAGTCAGGAGCGGTCGAACTATGGCTACACCTTC. It encodes CASQERSNYGYTF.

The rearrangement uses TRBV4-3 and TRBJ1-1, with D tentatively TRBD1 (5 bases). Germline values: CDR1 LGHNA, CDR2 YSLEER. The length of the CDR3 is 14 residues. V was trimmed by 4 bases and J by 2 bases, leaving 11 bases between them. CDR3 region: CASSRDRKNTEAFF. DNA for the CDR3: TGCGCCAGCAGCCGAGACAGAAAAAACACTGAAGCTTTCTTT.

This clone appeared a few times. The chain is built from TRBV10-3 and TRBJ2-1; D is perhaps TRBD2 (6 bases). CDR3 length equals 12 residues. Germline V gives CDR1 ENHRY, CDR2 SYGVKD. V gave up 8 bases and J gave up 1 base, with 6 bases separating them. This chain's CDR3 is CAIGTSYNEQFF. The CDR3 region has the DNA TGTGCCATCGGGACTTCCTACAATGAGCAGTTCTTC.

Only a few counts were recorded for this clone. This sequence joins TRBV5-1 and TRBJ2-1; D might be TRBD2 (5 bases). The V gene lost 2 bases and the J gene lost 6 bases, with 9 bases spanning the gap. Germline CDR1 SGHRS, CDR2 YFSETQ. This CDR3 region has 13 residues. The CDR3 loop is CASSFERVNEQFF. CDR3 DNA: TGCGCCAGCAGCTTTGAGAGGGTCAATGAGCAGTTCTTC.

The chain recombines TRBV24-1 with TRBJ2-2; D perhaps matches TRBD2 (6 bases). CDR3 size: 16 residues. Germline values: CDR1 KGHDR, CDR2 SFDVKD. Deletions cut 7 bases from V and 4 bases from J, with 18 bases between. CDR3 nucleotide sequence: TGTGCCACCAGGGGAAGGCGGGGCGAACGCACCGGGGAGCTGTTTTTT. As protein: CATRGRRGERTGELFF.

This sequence joins TRBV28 and TRBJ2-1; D may be TRBD1 (7 bases). The CDR3 spans 16 residues. V was pared by 6 bases and J by 7 bases, with 22 bases between. Germline values: CDR1 MDHEN, CDR2 SYDVKM. The CDR3 protein is CASRAYGGGLGNEQFF. The CDR3 DNA reads TGTGCCAGCAGAGCCTACGGAGGGGGCCTAGGGAATGAGCAGTTCTTC.

The chain joins TRBV6-5 to TRBJ2-5; 10 nucleotides line up with TRBD2. There are 14 residues in the CDR3. CDR1 is MNHEY, CDR2 SVGAGI, per germline. J lost 4 bases, V lost 4 bases, and 3 bases had no gene match. This chain's CDR3 is CASSLLAGAETQYF. In DNA, the CDR3 is TGTGCCAGCAGTTTGCTAGCGGGGGCAGAGACCCAGTACTTC.

V is TRBV5-1 and J is TRBJ2-4; 12 bases map to TRBD2. The CDR3 consists of 16 residues. The V and J ends lost 3 bases and 8 bases, in that order; junction bases with no gene match: 9. Germline V gene data show CDR1 as SGHRS and CDR2 as YFSETQ. The CDR3 DNA sequence: TGCGCCAGCAGCTCGCGACTAGCGGGGGTGGGAGACATTCAGTACTTC. Encoded protein: CASSSRLAGVGDIQYF.

The chain links TRBV5-1 to TRBJ2-1; a weak D match, TRBD1 (6 bases). Trimming shortened V by 0 bases and J by 0 bases, and 13 bases separated the two germline ends. Germline V lookup: CDR1 SGHRS, CDR2 YFSETQ. This CDR3 has 17 amino acids. The CDR3 DNA is TGCGCCAGCAGCTTGGACGGGGACACTCCCTCCTACAATGAGCAGTTCTTC. Its protein product is CASSLDGDTPSYNEQFF.